The 32 T cell receptor beta chains below were found in one sample sequenced in a study of T cell repertoires in cytomegalovirus infection. TCRdb re-analysed the reads in MiXCR, keeping a single row per CDR3 protein. The sample holds about 830,000 distinct CDR3 sequences, about 30% seen once. These receptors have no known antigen. Specimen: cultured CD8+ T cells from PBMCs, collected from culture after CMV antigen stimulation. The receptors shown here come from a human donor in good health (CMV status not recorded). Some clones in this sample may be carry-over from other donors' samples.

V gene TRBV19 combines with J gene TRBJ1-6; D uncertain. The V end was cut by 3 bases, the J end by 9 bases, with 12 bases between. Germline CDR1 reads LNHDA; CDR2 reads SQIVND (reference sequence). The CDR3 loop spans 14 amino acids. The CDR3 sequence is CASSITGWASPLHF. CDR3 coding DNA: TGTGCCAGTAGTATCACGGGATGGGCTTCACCCCTCCACTTT.

This clonotype was recorded a few times. The V and J genes are TRBV20-1 and TRBJ1-1, with D tentatively TRBD1 (6 bases). With 0 bases removed from V and 3 bases from J, the gap between germline ends came to 11 bases. Germline CDR1 is DFQATT and CDR2 is SNEGSKA (reference sequence). The CDR3 runs to 14 residues. The CDR3 loop reads CSAREYRVDTEAFF. In DNA, the CDR3 is TGCAGTGCTAGAGAATACAGGGTGGACACTGAAGCTTTCTTT.

Turning to this clonotype: This may be a read error, as it is one base from a much larger clone. This chain links TRBV7-2 with TRBJ2-2; D tentatively reads TRBD1 or TRBD2 (5 bases each). The CDR3 length is 16 residues. The V gene's germline CDR1 is SGHTA and CDR2 FQGNSA. Here the CDR3 reads CASSLGRRANTGVLFF. CDR3 in DNA: TGTGCCAGCAGCTTAGGGCGCAGGGCGAACACCGGGGTGCTGTTTTTT.

This clonotype was detected only a few times. V usage is TRBV5-1 and J usage is TRBJ1-1; maybe TRBD1 (5 bases). CDR1 SGHRS and CDR2 YFSETQ come from the germline V gene. This CDR3 spans 12 amino acids. Trimming removed 4 bases at V and 7 bases at J, with 11 bases between. The CDR3 region is CASSQGRHEAFF. The DNA for the CDR3 is TGCGCCAGCAGCCAGGGACGGCATGAAGCTTTCTTT.

The J gene is TRBJ1-5, the V gene TRBV6-9, with 7 bases lining up with TRBD1. With 6 bases clipped from V and 4 bases from J, the junction kept 12 bases outside the gene matches. Germline CDR1 MNHGY, CDR2 SVAAGI. CDR3 size: 16 residues. DNA for the CDR3: TGTGCCAGCAGGACAGGGACTTCGAAGACGAATCAGCCCCAGCATTTT. The encoded protein is CASRTGTSKTNQPQHF.

The V gene is TRBV29-1, the J gene TRBJ2-7; D gene unclear. Trimming cost V 4 bases and J 5 bases, with 6 bases left between them. The CDR3 is 10 amino acids. Germline lookup yields CDR1 SQVTM and CDR2 ANQGSEA. The DNA for the CDR3 is TGCAGCGTTGGCGCAAACGAGCAGTACTTC. Translating it yields CSVGANEQYF.

This clonotype was seen only a few times. V usage is TRBV6-6 and J usage is TRBJ1-1, with a weak D call TRBD1 (6 bases). The ends were cut back, 0 bases at V and 0 bases at J, with 11 bases in the middle. The germline V gene encodes CDR1 MNHNY and CDR2 SVGAGI (reference sequence). This CDR3 has 16 residues. The DNA for the CDR3 is TGTGCCAGCAGTTACTCCCCGAACAGGGTGAACACTGAAGCTTTCTTT. Its translation is CASSYSPNRVNTEAFF.

The chain employs TRBV3-1 and TRBJ2-5; no definite D call. Trimming removed 0 bases at V and 4 bases at J, with 15 bases between. This CDR3 spans 16 amino acids. Germline assignment: CDR1 LGHDT and CDR2 YNNKEL (reference sequence). The CDR3 coding sequence is TGTGCCAGCAGCCAAGATTGGAGAAATAGCAGAGAGACCCAGTACTTC. Translating gives CASSQDWRNSRETQYF.

This clonotype showed up many times. The chain links TRBV12-3 or TRBV12-4 to TRBJ1-4, with 10 positions matching TRBD1. With 0 bases clipped from V and 5 bases from J, the junction kept 6 bases outside the gene matches. CDR3 size: 17 residues. CDR3 residues: CASSLARPGQGNEKLFF. As DNA, the CDR3 is TGTGCCAGCAGTTTAGCTCGGCCGGGACAGGGGAATGAAAAACTGTTTTTT.

In this sample, this clonotype turned up a few times. This chain links TRBV7-9 with TRBJ2-5; TRBD2 matches at 9 bases. The CDR3 has 18 amino acids. Germline CDR1 and CDR2: SEHNR and FQNEAQ (reference sequence). V shed 5 bases, J shed 9 bases, and the junction held 22 bases outside the gene matches. The CDR3 nucleotides read TGTGCCAGCAGCCCCCCCGCCGGTCTAGCGGGGATCCCCTTGTCCCAGTACTTC. It is translated as CASSPPAGLAGIPLSQYF.

The V call is TRBV7-8, the J call TRBJ1-1; D is perhaps TRBD1 (5 bases). From germline, CDR1 is SGHVS and CDR2 FQNEAQ. Trimming shortened V by 1 base and J by 8 bases, and 14 bases separated the two germline ends. The CDR3 contains 14 residues. The CDR3 is CASSLVPRGWEAFF. CDR3 nucleotides: TGTGCCAGCAGCTTAGTACCGAGGGGTTGGGAAGCTTTCTTT.

This clonotype occurred a few times. The chain recombines TRBV5-1 with TRBJ1-1, with D uncertain. The CDR3 extends over 13 amino acids. CDR1 and CDR2 from the germline V gene are SGHRS and YFSETQ. V lost 1 base and J 1 base, leaving 5 bases between the germline ends. As DNA, the CDR3 is TGCGCCAGCAGCTTGAGGACGAACACTGAAGCTTTCTTT. This codes for CASSLRTNTEAFF.

As concerns this clonotype: This clone may be a read error of a much larger clone one base away. This rearrangement joins TRBV7-8 to TRBJ2-7, with D unresolved. The germline V gene encodes CDR1 SGHVS and CDR2 FQNEAQ. The CDR3 is made up of 14 amino acids. The CDR3 DNA reads TGTGCCAGCAGCTCCCGGAACCGGCCCTACAAGCAGTACGTC. It is translated as CASSSRNRPYKQYV.

The chain recombines TRBV29-1 with TRBJ2-6; 7 nucleotides match TRBD2. The trim removed 4 bases at V and 3 bases at J, leaving 6 bases unmatched. The V gene's germline CDR1 is SQVTM and CDR2 ANQGSEA. The CDR3 contains 15 residues. CDR3 in amino acids: CSVGGGASGANVLTF. CDR3 nucleotides: TGCAGCGTTGGGGGAGGGGCCAGTGGGGCCAACGTCCTGACTTTC.

This clonotype has a handful of counts. V is TRBV6-5 and J is TRBJ1-2; 9 nucleotides match TRBD1. This CDR3 has 15 residues. Germline CDR1 reads MNHEY; CDR2 reads SVGAGI. V dropped 4 bases and J dropped 8; count of bases not matched to a gene: 11. The CDR3 bases are TGTGCCAGCAGTTCCGTACCGGGACAGGGAGGCGGCTACACCTTC. It is translated as CASSSVPGQGGGYTF.

A note on this clonotype: A much larger clone lies one base from this, so it may be a read error. The chain has TRBV7-8 and TRBJ1-1; D unresolved. Trimming took 4 bases from V and 5 from J, leaving 32 bases between them. This CDR3 is built from 20 residues. Germline V gene data show CDR1 as SGHVS and CDR2 as FQNEAQ. CDR3: CASSSETVWTLGISGTEAFF. The CDR3 bases are TGTGCCAGCAGCTCGGAGACTGTCTGGACTCTGGGGATTAGTGGGACTGAAGCTTTCTTT.

J is TRBJ2-5 and V is TRBV6-6, with 7 bases identical to TRBD2. Germline trimming cut 5 bases from V and 4 bases from J; bases unmatched to any gene: 10. CDR3 length: 15 amino acids. Germline V gene sequence: CDR1 MNHNY, CDR2 SVGAGI (reference sequence). The CDR3 spells CASSPRSGRGETQYF. The CDR3 nucleotides are TGTGCCAGCAGTCCGCGTTCAGGGAGGGGAGAGACCCAGTACTTC.

In the case of this clonotype: A read error is possible here, since a much larger clone lies one base away. The rearrangement links TRBV7-8 to TRBJ2-7; D may be TRBD2 (5 bases). This CDR3 contains 15 residues. Germline V lookup: CDR1 SGHVS, CDR2 FQNEAQ. Trimming cost V 3 bases and J 0 bases, with 12 bases left between them. The CDR3 region is CASSFARVPSYEQYF. In DNA form, the CDR3 reads TGTGCCAGCAGCTTTGCGAGGGTACCCTCCTACGAGCAGTACTTC. Full variable domain (rest looked up from reference TRBV7-8 and TRBJ2-7): GAGVSQSPRYKVAKRGQDVALRCDPISGHVSLFWYQQALGQGPEFLTYFQNEAQLDKSGLPSDRFFAERPEGSVSTLKIQRTQQEDSAVYLCASSFARVPSYEQYFGPGTRLTVT.

This clonotype was detected only a few times. V usage is TRBV7-9 and J usage is TRBJ2-5; TRBD2 agrees at 11 bases. The CDR3 is made up of 17 amino acids. Germline V lookup: CDR1 SEHNR, CDR2 FQNEAQ (reference sequence). The trim removed 2 bases at V and 1 base at J, leaving 6 bases unmatched. The CDR3 protein is CASSLPRLAGIQETQYF. CDR3 nucleotides: TGTGCCAGCAGCTTACCACGACTAGCGGGGATCCAAGAGACCCAGTACTTC.

The V call is TRBV27, the J call TRBJ2-7, with 7 bases lining up with TRBD1. The germline V gene has CDR1 MNHEY and CDR2 SMNVEV (reference sequence). V trimming: 10 bases; J trimming: 4 bases; junction bases outside the gene matches: 10. The CDR3 has 13 amino acids. As DNA, the CDR3 is TGTGCCAACAGCCTACAGGGGAGATACGAGCAGTACTTC. This sequence encodes CANSLQGRYEQYF.

This rearrangement joins TRBV13 to TRBJ2-3; D might be TRBD1 (7 bases). V lost 5 bases to trimming and J lost 1 base, with 13 bases between them. Germline-derived CDR1 and CDR2 are PRHDT and FYEKMQ (reference sequence). This CDR3 comprises 15 residues. The CDR3 spells CASSGDREGTDTQYF. The CDR3 DNA sequence: TGTGCCAGCAGCGGCGACAGGGAGGGCACAGATACGCAGTATTTT. Together with reference TRBV13 and TRBJ2-3, the CDR3 gives the full variable domain: AAGVIQSPRHLIKEKRETATLKCYPIPRHDTVYWYQQGPGQDPQFLISFYEKMQSDKGSIPDRFSAQQFSDYHSELNMSSLELGDSALYFCASSGDREGTDTQYFGPGTRLTVL.

A note on this clonotype: A junction boundary mismatches the germline segment, possibly from a read error. The V call is TRBV12-3 or TRBV12-4, the J call TRBJ2-1; a weak D match, TRBD2 (6 bases). There are 16 residues in the CDR3. CDR3 nucleotides: TGTGCCAGCAGTCTAGCGCCTCCTAGCTCCTACAATGAGCAGTTCTTC. Translating it yields CASSLAPPSSYNEQFF.

The chain uses TRBV6-6 and TRBJ2-3; 7 bases fit TRBD1. Germline CDR1 reads MNHNY; CDR2 reads SVGAGI (reference sequence). The CDR3 contains 15 residues. The V and J ends lost 2 bases and 2 bases, in that order; junction bases with no gene match: 4. Here the CDR3 reads CASSYPGQATDTQYF. The CDR3 coding sequence is TGTGCCAGCAGTTACCCAGGACAGGCCACAGATACGCAGTATTTT.

The chain is built from TRBV6-5 and TRBJ2-2, with D hard to call. Germline V gives CDR1 MNHEY, CDR2 SVGAGI. V was pared by 0 bases and J by 7 bases, with 6 bases between. The CDR3 length is 13 residues. DNA of the CDR3: TGTGCCAGCAGTTACTCGTTTGACGGGGAGCTGTTTTTT. Translated: CASSYSFDGELFF.

The rearrangement joins TRBV20-1 to TRBJ1-2; possibly TRBD1 for D (5 bases). CDR3 length: 15 amino acids. The V end was cut by 5 bases, the J end by 3 bases, with 19 bases between. Germline V gene data show CDR1 as DFQATT and CDR2 as SNEGSKA (reference sequence). The CDR3 region is CSARLRGIRDYGYTF. DNA for the CDR3: TGCAGTGCTCGCCTTCGGGGGATTCGGGACTATGGCTACACCTTC.

Only a few counts were recorded for this clonotype. V is TRBV5-4 and J is TRBJ2-7; 16 bases agree with TRBD2. Germline CDR1 reads SGHNT; CDR2 reads YYREEE (reference sequence). This CDR3 has 19 residues. After removal of 6 bases from V and 5 bases from J, the junction contained 17 bases not matched to a gene. The chain's CDR3 is CASTDPSGTSGGALHEQYF. CDR3 coding DNA: TGTGCCAGCACCGATCCGTCGGGGACTAGCGGGGGGGCTCTTCACGAGCAGTACTTC.

This clonotype was detected a few times. The rearrangement uses TRBV12-3 or TRBV12-4 and TRBJ2-3, with D possibly called TRBD1 or TRBD2 (5 bases each). Trimming cost V 6 bases and J 2 bases, with 15 bases left between them. This CDR3 is built from 15 residues. As DNA, the CDR3 is TGTGCCAGCAGCCCCGTGGGGGTTCCCACAGATACGCAGTATTTT. Amino acids: CASSPVGVPTDTQYF.

CDR3: CASRPDSIRDTQYF. As DNA, the CDR3 is TGTGCCAGCAGACCGGACAGTATACGAGATACGCAGTATTTT. V gene TRBV25-1 combines with J gene TRBJ2-3; a weak D match, TRBD1 (6 bases). The CDR3 covers 14 residues. Between the trimmed V and J ends, which lost 6 bases and 5 bases, there was a span of 15 bases. Germline V gives CDR1 MGHDK, CDR2 SYGVNS.

With respect to this clonotype: The conserved final phenylalanine or tryptophan is absent from the CDR3, which likely points to a read error. The rearrangement uses TRBV10-2 and TRBJ2-3, with D uncertain. V was shortened by 7 bases and J by 2 bases, with 10 bases between the two germline ends. The CDR3 sequence is 13 residues long. Germline assignment: CDR1 WSHSY and CDR2 SAAADI. CDR3 nucleotide sequence: TGCGCCAGCATAGATGGTTTCACAGATACGCAGTATTCT. This gives the protein CASIDGFTDTQYS.

This sequence joins TRBV7-9 and TRBJ1-1; D is possibly TRBD1 (5 bases). Germline values: CDR1 SEHNR, CDR2 FQNEAQ (reference sequence). CDR3 length equals 15 residues. V was trimmed by 2 bases and J by 5 bases, leaving 15 bases between them. CDR3 in DNA: TGTGCCAGCAGCTTACCTGGGGCATACGCGACTGAAGCTTTCTTT. Translated: CASSLPGAYATEAFF.

Only a few counts were recorded for this clonotype. V usage is TRBV12-5 and J usage is TRBJ2-1; 12 nucleotides align to TRBD1. The CDR3 totals 16 residues. J gave up 9 bases and V 6 bases, and 12 bases lay outside the gene matches. CDR1 LGHNT and CDR2 FRNRAP come from the germline V gene. CDR3 DNA: TGTGCTAGTGGGTCCCCGTCGGGACAGGGGGCTGTTGAGCAGTTCTTC. It yields the protein CASGSPSGQGAVEQFF.

J is TRBJ1-1 and V is TRBV12-3 or TRBV12-4; D is unresolved. V was trimmed by 3 bases and J by 0 bases, leaving 14 bases between them. The CDR3 extends over 16 amino acids. CDR3 region: CASSFIRMGLNTEAFF. The CDR3 bases are TGTGCCAGCAGTTTCATCCGGATGGGGTTGAACACTGAAGCTTTCTTT.